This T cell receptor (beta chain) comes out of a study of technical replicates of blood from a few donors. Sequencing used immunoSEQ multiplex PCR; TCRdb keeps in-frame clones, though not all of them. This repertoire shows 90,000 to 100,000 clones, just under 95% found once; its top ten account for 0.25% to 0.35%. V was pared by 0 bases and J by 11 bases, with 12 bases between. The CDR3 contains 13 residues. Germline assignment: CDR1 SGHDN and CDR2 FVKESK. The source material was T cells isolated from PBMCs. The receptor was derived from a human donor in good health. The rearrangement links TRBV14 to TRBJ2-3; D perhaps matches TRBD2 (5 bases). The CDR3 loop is CASSQDRGIGQYF. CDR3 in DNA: TGTGCCAGCAGCCAAGATCGGGGTATCGGGCAGTATTTT. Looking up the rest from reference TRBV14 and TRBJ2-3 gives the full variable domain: EAGVTQFPSHSVIEKGQTVTLRCDPISGHDNLYWYRRVMGKEIKFLLHFVKESKQDESGMPNNRFLAERTGGTYSTLKVQPAELEDSGVYFCASSQDRGIGQYFGPGTRLTVL.